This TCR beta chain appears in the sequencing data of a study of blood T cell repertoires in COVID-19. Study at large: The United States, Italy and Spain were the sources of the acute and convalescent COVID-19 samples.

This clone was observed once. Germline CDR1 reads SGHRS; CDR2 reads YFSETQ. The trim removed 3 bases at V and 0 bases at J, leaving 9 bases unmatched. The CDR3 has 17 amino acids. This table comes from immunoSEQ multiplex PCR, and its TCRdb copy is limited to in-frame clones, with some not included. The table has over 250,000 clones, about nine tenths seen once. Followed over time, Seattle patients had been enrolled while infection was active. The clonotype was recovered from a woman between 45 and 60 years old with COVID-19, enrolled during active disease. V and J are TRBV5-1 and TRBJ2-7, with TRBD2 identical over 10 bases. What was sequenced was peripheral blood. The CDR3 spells CASSSTIAGGLSYEQYF. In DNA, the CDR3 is TGCGCCAGCAGCTCCACTATAGCGGGAGGTCTCTCCTACGAGCAGTACTTC.